The subject of this entry is one T cell receptor (beta chain). Profiled with immunoSEQ multiplex PCR; TCRdb holds only in-frame clones, not every one. The sample records 90,000 to 120,000 clones, 93% being singletons. The sample is drawn from a study of T cell responses to AZD1222 COVID-19 vaccine. Sequencing used peripheral blood, obtained on day 0 of AZD1222 vaccination. This clonotype originated in an adult in good health.

As DNA, the CDR3 is TGCGCCAGCAGCTTGGAAGTGAACACTGAAGCTTTCTTT. This translates into CASSLEVNTEAFF. V is TRBV5-1 and J is TRBJ1-1; D is uncertain. Trimming pared 0 bases from V and 0 bases from J, leaving 3 bases between. The CDR3 has 13 amino acids. CDR1 is SGHRS, CDR2 YFSETQ, per germline.